These 8 T cell receptor beta chains came from one sample sequenced in a study of breast tumors, draining lymph nodes, adjacent tissues. Samples came from axillary lymph nodes draining the breast cancer. MiXCR, run by TCRdb on the multiplex PCR reads, gives a single entry per CDR3 protein. This sample has over 200,000 distinct CDR3 sequences, with around 35% found just once. Sequenced: axillary lymph node tissue. The receptors here all came from a female donor with breast cancer. Some clones in this sample may be carry-over from other donors' samples.

This chain uses TRBV7-6 with TRBJ2-5; the D gene could be TRBD1 or TRBD2 (6 bases each). The ends were cut back, 3 bases at V and 5 bases at J, with 22 bases in the middle. CDR3 length: 17 residues. CDR1 is SGHVS, CDR2 FNYEAQ, per germline. The CDR3 DNA follows: TGTGCCAGCAGCTTGGGGGGCGCTGACGGGGGCGGGGAGACCCAGTACTTC. Amino acids: CASSLGGADGGGETQYF.

Comment on this clonotype: Relative to the germline gene, one junction end is altered; a read error may explain this. CDR3 nucleotide sequence: TGTACCAGTAGCAACATCGGACTAGCGGGAGGGCCTAAAGATACGCAGTATTTT. Translating it yields CTSSNIGLAGGPKDTQYF. The chain recombines TRBV19 with TRBJ2-3; 15 nucleotides match TRBD2. The CDR3 sequence is 18 residues long. Per the germline V gene, CDR1 is LNHDA and CDR2 is SQIVND (reference sequence). The variable domain in full, with the rest retrieved from reference TRBV19 and TRBJ2-3, is DGGITQSPKYLFRKEGQNVTLSCEQNLNHDAMYWYRQDPGQGLRLIYYSQIVNDFQKGDIAEGYSVSREKKESFPLTVTSAQKNPTAFYLCTSSNIGLAGGPKDTQYFGPGTRLTVL.

In its sample, this clonotype was seen a few times. This sequence joins TRBV28 and TRBJ1-4; TRBD1 matches at 10 bases. The J segment lost 7 bases and the V segment lost 3 bases, leaving 5 bases of the junction unmatched. Germline CDR1 MDHEN, CDR2 SYDVKM. This CDR3 is 15 amino acids long. CDR3 nucleotide sequence: TGTGCCAGCAGTTTTCAGACAGGGGGCTTTGAAAAACTGTTTTTT. This encodes CASSFQTGGFEKLFF.

This clonotype was observed a single time. This may be a read error: a much more frequent sequence differs by one nucleotide. V usage is TRBV9 and J usage is TRBJ2-1; 10 positions agree with TRBD2. CDR3 length: 14 amino acids. V was pared by 0 bases and J by 12 bases, with 6 bases of the junction left unmatched. Per the germline V gene, CDR1 is SGDLS and CDR2 is YYNGEE. CDR3 coding DNA: TGTGCCAGCAGCGTAGAGGCTAGCGGGGGCGGGCAGTTCTTC. Encoded protein: CASSVEASGGGQFF. The variable domain in full, completed from reference TRBV9 and TRBJ2-1, reads DSGVTQTPKHLITATGQRVTLRCSPRSGDLSVYWYQQSLDQGLQFLIQYYNGEERAKGNILERFSAQQFPDLHSELNLSSLELGDSALYFCASSVEASGGGQFFGPGTRLTVL.

There are many counts of this clonotype. The V and J genes are TRBV2 and TRBJ2-1; D ambiguous. Germline CDR1 and CDR2: SNHLY and FYNNEI. Deletions cut 5 bases from V and 7 bases from J, with 9 bases between. The CDR3 has 12 amino acids. The CDR3 reads CASSSNINEQFF. CDR3 in DNA: TGTGCCAGCAGTTCGAACATAAATGAGCAGTTCTTC.

This clonotype was observed at least ten times. CDR3 loop: CASSWRDGGGYTF. The CDR3 DNA follows: TGTGCCAGCAGTTGGCGGGACGGAGGAGGCTACACCTTC. This chain uses TRBV7-9 with TRBJ1-2; TRBD1 is a possible D gene (5 bases). From germline, CDR1 is SEHNR and CDR2 FQNEAQ (reference sequence). The CDR3 consists of 13 residues. The germline V and J ends were trimmed by 6 bases and 8 bases, with 16 bases remaining between them.

This clonotype showed up many times. The chain recombines TRBV5-1 with TRBJ2-2; D unresolved. Germline loops: CDR1 SGHRS, CDR2 YFSETQ. V lost 1 base to trimming and J lost 5 bases, with 21 bases between them. This CDR3 is built from 18 residues. CDR3 in DNA: TGCGCCAGCAGCTTGTCATCCCCCTCGACCCTCGGGACCGGGGAGCTGTTTTTT. It translates to CASSLSSPSTLGTGELFF.

This clonotype was recorded at least ten times. The chain carries TRBV10-2 and TRBJ2-3; D uncertain. V lost 8 bases and J 3 bases, leaving 9 bases between the germline ends. Germline assignment: CDR1 WSHSY and CDR2 SAAADI. This CDR3 spans 12 amino acids. The CDR3, as DNA: TGCGCCAGCGTAGGCGGAACAGATACGCAGTATTTT. It specifies CASVGGTDTQYF.